The present T cell receptor beta chain was sequenced within a study of blood T cell repertoires in COVID-19. Study as a whole: COVID-19 samples, acute and convalescent, were from the United States, Italy and Spain.

As handled by the study authors: The authors estimated nucleated cell counts from reference gene primer amplification. The data were produced by immunoSEQ multiplex PCR, yet TCRdb's version contains in-frame clones alone and is incomplete. The DNA gave D and trimming, while V, J and clone size come from that table. This table holds a few hundred thousand clones, around 89% found once. Participants were aged about 18 to 100 years, lived in around 25 US areas, and enrolled virtually. Two negative PCRs, clearance, or symptom resolution had been documented for recovered Cohort 3 donors. This sequence originates from a woman under 40 who had recovered from COVID-19. The source material was PBMCs or T cells enriched from blood (not recorded which).

CDR3 coding DNA: TGTGCCAGCAGCCAGACAGGCCCCTACGAGCAGTACTTC. Translated, it gives CASSQTGPYEQYF. The V and J genes are TRBV4-2 and TRBJ2-7, with D possibly being TRBD1 (6 bases). Germline V CDR1 and CDR2: LGHNA, YNFKEQ. This CDR3 is 13 amino acids long. The V end was cut by 3 bases, the J end by 2 bases, with 8 bases between.